This record looks at one T cell receptor (beta chain) sequence and its context. The data were taken from a study of T cells in localized non-small cell lung cancer. The assay was immunoSEQ multiplex PCR, and TCRdb's table has in-frame clones only and misses some. The sample shows under 65,000 clones, under 85% of them seen only once. The CDR3 spans 14 residues. V dropped 5 bases and J dropped 1 base, with 11 bases sitting between them. Germline loops: CDR1 SGHDN, CDR2 FVKESK. The sequence came from an older female donor with stage II squamous cell lung carcinoma. This chain joins TRBV14 and TRBJ1-1; D ambiguous. The source material was peripheral blood, sampled before any cancer treatment. CDR3: CASSSRPGNTEAFF. The CDR3 DNA sequence: TGTGCCAGCAGCTCGAGACCGGGGAACACTGAAGCTTTCTTT.